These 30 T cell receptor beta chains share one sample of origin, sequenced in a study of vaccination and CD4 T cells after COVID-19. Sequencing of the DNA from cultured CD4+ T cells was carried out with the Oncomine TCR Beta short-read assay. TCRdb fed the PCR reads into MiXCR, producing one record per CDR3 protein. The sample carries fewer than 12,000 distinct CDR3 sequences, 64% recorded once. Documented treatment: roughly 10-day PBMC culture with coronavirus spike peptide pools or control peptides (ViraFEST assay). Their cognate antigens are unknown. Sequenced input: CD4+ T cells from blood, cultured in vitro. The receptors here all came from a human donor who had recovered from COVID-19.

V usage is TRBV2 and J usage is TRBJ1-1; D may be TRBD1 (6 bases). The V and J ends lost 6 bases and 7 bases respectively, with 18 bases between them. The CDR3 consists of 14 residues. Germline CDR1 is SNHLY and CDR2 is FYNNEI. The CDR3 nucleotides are TGTGCCAGCAGCGACTCAGGTACAGGGCTTGAAGCTTTCTTT. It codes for CASSDSGTGLEAFF. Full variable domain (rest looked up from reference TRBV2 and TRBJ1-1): EPEVTQTPSHQVTQMGQEVILRCVPISNHLYFYWYRQILGQKVEFLVSFYNNEISEKSEIFDDQFSVERPDGSNFTLKIRSTKLEDSAMYFCASSDSGTGLEAFFGQGTRLTVV.

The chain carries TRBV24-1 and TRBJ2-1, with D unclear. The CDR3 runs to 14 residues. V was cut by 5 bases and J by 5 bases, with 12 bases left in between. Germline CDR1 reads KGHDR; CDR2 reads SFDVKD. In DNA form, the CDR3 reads TGTGCCACCAGTGTAGAAGGGCACCACAATGAGCAGTTCTTC. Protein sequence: CATSVEGHHNEQFF.

The CDR3, as DNA: TGCAGTGCCCTGGGACAGGGAATCTACGAGCAGTACTTC. Translation gives CSALGQGIYEQYF. The V and J genes are TRBV20-1 and TRBJ2-7, with TRBD1 identical over 9 bases. From germline, CDR1 is DFQATT and CDR2 SNEGSKA (reference sequence). The CDR3 totals 13 residues. V lost 6 bases and J lost 3; bases outside the gene matches: 6.

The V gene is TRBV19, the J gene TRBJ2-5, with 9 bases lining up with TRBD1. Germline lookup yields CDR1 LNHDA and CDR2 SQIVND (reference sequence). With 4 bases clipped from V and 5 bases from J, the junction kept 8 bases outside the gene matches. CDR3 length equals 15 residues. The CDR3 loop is CASSSPGTGQETQYF. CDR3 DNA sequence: TGTGCCAGTAGTAGTCCGGGGACAGGGCAGGAGACCCAGTACTTC.

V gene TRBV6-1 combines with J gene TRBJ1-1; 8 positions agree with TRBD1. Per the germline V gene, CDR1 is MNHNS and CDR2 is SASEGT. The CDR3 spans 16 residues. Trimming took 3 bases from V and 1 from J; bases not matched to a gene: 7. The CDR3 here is CASSDPGQVKNTEAFF. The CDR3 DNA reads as TGTGCCAGCAGTGACCCGGGACAGGTCAAGAACACTGAAGCTTTCTTT.

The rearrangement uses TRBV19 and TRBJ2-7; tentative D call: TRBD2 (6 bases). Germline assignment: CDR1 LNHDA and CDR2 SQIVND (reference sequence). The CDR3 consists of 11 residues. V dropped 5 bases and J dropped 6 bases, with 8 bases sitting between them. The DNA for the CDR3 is TGTGCCAGTAGTCTGGGGGGCGAGCAGTACTTC. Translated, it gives CASSLGGEQYF.

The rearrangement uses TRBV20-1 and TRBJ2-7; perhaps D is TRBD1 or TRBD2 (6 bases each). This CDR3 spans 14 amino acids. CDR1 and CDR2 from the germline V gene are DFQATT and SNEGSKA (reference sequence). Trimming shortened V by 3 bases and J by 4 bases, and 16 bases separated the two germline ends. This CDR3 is CSARYSGGRYEQYF. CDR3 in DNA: TGCAGTGCTAGGTATTCTGGGGGGCGGTACGAGCAGTACTTC.

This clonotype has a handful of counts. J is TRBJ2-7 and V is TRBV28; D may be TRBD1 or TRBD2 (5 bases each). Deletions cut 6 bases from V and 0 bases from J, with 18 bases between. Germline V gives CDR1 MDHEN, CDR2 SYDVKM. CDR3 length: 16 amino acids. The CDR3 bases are TGTGCCAGCAGCTCTCCGAGGGAAGGGGTCTCCTACGAGCAGTACTTC. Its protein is CASSSPREGVSYEQYF.

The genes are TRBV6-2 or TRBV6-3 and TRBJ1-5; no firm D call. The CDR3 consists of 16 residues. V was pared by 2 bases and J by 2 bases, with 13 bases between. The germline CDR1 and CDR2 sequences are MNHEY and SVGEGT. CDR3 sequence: CASSYPPYGGNQPQHF. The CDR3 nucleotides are TGTGCCAGCAGTTACCCCCCATACGGGGGCAATCAGCCCCAGCATTTT.

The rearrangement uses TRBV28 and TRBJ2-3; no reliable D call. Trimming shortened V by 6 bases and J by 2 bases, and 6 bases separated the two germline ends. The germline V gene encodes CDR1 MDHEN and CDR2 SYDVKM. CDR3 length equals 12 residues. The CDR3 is CASSTYTDTQYF. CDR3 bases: TGTGCCAGCAGCACCTACACAGATACGCAGTATTTT.

CDR3 nucleotides: TGTGCCAGCAGCTTATATTTGGGCAGCTCGAACACTGAAGCTTTCTTT. Translation: CASSLYLGSSNTEAFF. The J gene is TRBJ1-1, the V gene TRBV7-9; D is undetermined. Germline V gene sequence: CDR1 SEHNR, CDR2 FQNEAQ (reference sequence). Trimming cost V 2 bases and J 1 base, with 14 bases left between them. The CDR3 extends over 16 amino acids.

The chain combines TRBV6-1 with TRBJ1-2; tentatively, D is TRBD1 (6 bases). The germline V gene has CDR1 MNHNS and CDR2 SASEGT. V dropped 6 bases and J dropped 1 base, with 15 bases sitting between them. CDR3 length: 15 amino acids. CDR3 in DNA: TGTGCCAGCAGCTCCGGGGGCAGGCTTAACTATGGCTACACCTTC. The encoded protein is CASSSGGRLNYGYTF.

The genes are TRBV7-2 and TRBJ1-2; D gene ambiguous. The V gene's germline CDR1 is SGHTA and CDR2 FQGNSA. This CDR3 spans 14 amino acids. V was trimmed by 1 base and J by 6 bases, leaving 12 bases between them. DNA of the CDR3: TGTGCCAGCAGCTTAGACTGGGCCCTTAATGGCTACACCTTC. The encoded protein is CASSLDWALNGYTF.

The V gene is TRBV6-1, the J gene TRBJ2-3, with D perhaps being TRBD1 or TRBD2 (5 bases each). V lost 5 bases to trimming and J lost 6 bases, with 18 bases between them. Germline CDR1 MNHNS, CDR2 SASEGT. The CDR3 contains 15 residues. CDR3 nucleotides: TGTGCCAGCAGTCCTGTCCCGGGATGGGGGGATACGCAGTATTTT. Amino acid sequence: CASSPVPGWGDTQYF.

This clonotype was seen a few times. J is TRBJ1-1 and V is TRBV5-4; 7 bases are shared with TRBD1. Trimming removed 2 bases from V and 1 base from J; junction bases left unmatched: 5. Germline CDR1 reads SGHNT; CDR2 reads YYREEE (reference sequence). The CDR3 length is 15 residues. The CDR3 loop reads CASSFRTGGNTEAFF. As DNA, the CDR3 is TGTGCCAGCAGCTTTAGGACAGGTGGGAACACTGAAGCTTTCTTT.

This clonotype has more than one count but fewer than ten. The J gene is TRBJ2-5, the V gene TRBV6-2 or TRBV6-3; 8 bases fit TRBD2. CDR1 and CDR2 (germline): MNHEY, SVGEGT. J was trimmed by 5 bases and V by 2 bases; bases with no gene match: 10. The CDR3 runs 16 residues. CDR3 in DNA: TGTGCCAGCAGTTACGTACCGCGACTAGCGTCGGAGACCCAGTACTTC. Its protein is CASSYVPRLASETQYF.

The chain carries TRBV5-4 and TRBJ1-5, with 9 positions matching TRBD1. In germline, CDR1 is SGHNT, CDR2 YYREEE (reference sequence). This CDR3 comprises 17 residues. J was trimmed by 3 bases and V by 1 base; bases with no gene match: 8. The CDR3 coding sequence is TGTGCCAGCAGCTTGAACAGGGGGCCCATTCCCAATCAGCCCCAGCATTTT. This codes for CASSLNRGPIPNQPQHF.

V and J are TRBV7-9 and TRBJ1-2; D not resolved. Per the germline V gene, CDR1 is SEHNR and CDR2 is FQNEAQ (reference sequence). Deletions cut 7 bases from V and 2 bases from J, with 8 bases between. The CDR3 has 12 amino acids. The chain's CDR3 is CASTMANYGYTF. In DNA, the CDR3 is TGTGCCAGCACGATGGCGAACTATGGCTACACCTTC.

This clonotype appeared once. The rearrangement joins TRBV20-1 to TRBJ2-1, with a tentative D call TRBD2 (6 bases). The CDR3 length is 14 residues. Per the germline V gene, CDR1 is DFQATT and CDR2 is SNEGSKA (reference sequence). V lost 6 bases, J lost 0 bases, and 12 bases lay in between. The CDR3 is CSAAGRSSYNEQFF. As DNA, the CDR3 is TGCAGTGCGGCGGGACGGAGCTCCTACAATGAGCAGTTCTTC.

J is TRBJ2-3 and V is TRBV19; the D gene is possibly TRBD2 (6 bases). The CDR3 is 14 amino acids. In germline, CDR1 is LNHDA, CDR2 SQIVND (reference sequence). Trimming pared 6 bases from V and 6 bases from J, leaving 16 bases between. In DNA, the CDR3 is TGTGCCAGTAGCCCCGGGCGGGACCCGGATACGCAGTATTTT. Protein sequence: CASSPGRDPDTQYF.

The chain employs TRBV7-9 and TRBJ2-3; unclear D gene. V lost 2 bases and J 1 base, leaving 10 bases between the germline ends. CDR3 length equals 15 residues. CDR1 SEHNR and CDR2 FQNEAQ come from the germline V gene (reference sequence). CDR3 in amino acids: CASSLPRAGTDTQYF. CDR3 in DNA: TGTGCCAGCAGCTTACCTCGGGCCGGCACAGATACGCAGTATTTT.

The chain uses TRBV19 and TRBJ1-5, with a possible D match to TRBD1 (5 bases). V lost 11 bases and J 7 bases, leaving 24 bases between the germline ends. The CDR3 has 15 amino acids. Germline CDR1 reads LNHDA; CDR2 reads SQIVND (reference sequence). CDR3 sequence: CAAQTGIGSRQPQHF. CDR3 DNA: TGTGCCGCCCAAACAGGCATCGGTTCTAGGCAGCCCCAGCATTTT.

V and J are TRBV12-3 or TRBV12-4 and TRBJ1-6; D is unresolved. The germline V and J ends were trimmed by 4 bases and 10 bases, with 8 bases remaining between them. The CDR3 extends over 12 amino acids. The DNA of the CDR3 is TGTGCCAGCAGTTCTGGTGACTCACCCCTCCACTTT. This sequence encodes CASSSGDSPLHF.

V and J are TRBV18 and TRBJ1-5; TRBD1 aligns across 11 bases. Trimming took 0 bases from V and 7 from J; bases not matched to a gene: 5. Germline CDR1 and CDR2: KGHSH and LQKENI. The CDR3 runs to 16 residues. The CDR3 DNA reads TGTGCCAGCTCACCACCGGACAGGGGGCTGGGACAGCCCCAGCATTTT. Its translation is CASSPPDRGLGQPQHF.

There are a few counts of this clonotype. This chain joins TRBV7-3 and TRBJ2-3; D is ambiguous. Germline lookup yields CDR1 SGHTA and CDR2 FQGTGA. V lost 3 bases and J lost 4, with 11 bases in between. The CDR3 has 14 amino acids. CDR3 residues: CASSFNQVPDTQYF. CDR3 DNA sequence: TGTGCCAGCAGCTTCAACCAGGTCCCAGATACGCAGTATTTT.

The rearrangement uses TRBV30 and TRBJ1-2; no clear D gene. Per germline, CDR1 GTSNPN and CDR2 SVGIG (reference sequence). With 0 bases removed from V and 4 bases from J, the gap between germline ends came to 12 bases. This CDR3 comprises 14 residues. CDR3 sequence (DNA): TGTGCCTGGAGTGTAGGCGGATTTATCTATGGCTACACCTTC. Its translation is CAWSVGGFIYGYTF.

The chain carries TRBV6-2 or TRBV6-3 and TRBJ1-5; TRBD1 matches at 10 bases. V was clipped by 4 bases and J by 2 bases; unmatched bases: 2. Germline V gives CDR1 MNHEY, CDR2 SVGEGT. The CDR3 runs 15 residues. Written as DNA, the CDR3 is TGTGCCAGCAGTTCCGGGACAGGGGGCAATCAGCCCCAGCATTTT. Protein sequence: CASSSGTGGNQPQHF.

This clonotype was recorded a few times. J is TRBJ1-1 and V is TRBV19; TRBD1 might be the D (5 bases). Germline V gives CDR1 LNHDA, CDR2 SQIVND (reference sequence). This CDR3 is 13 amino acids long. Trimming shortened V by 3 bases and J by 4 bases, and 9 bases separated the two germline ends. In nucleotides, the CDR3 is TGTGCCAGTAGTATGTGGGGGGGCACTGAAGCTTTCTTT. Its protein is CASSMWGGTEAFF.

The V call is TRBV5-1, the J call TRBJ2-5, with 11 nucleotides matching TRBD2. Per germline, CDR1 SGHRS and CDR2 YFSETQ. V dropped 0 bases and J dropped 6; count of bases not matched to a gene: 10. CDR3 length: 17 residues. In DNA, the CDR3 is TGCGCCAGCAGCTTGGCCGTTACTAGCGGGGGTAGGAAGACCCAGTACTTC. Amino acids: CASSLAVTSGGRKTQYF.

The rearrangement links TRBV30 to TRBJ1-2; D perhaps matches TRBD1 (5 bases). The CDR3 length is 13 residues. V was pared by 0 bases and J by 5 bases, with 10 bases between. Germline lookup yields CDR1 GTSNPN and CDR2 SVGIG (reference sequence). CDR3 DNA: TGTGCCTGGAGTGTTGCACGGGGGTATGGCTACACCTTC. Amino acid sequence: CAWSVARGYGYTF.